This T cell receptor (beta chain) is drawn from a study of T cell changes during pregnancy in multiple sclerosis. TCRdb's copy holds only in-frame clones and misses some; the assay was immunoSEQ multiplex PCR. This table has 64,000 or so clones, 92% appearing once. V was pared by 1 base and J by 6 bases, with 18 bases between. Per the germline V gene, CDR1 is MNHNS and CDR2 is SASEGT. CDR3 size: 17 residues. The source material was peripheral blood, sampled in the first trimester of pregnancy. V gene TRBV6-1 combines with J gene TRBJ1-4, with D maybe TRBD1 (6 bases). The receptor comes from a female donor with multiple sclerosis, enrolled in a pregnancy study. CDR3 in DNA: TGTGCCAGCAGTGAAGTTCAGGGGTTATCATCAGATGAAAAACTGTTTTTT. Amino acid sequence: CASSEVQGLSSDEKLFF.